This TCR beta chain was found in a study of neurological immune-mediated disorders. Study-wide results and caveats: One related-CDR3 cluster, which may be a signature, held the repertoires of 18 of 34 multiple sclerosis patients after phylogenetic grouping. No expanded-clone CDR3 amino acid sequence recurred across subjects, suggesting private TCR-beta repertoires.

This clonotype was counted at least ten times. Its antigen is not identified. The CDR3 is 17 amino acids. V dropped 3 bases and J dropped 3; count of bases not matched to a gene: 13. Germline lookup yields CDR1 SGDLS and CDR2 YYNGEE. Synthesis of cDNA was accomplished via 5'RACE employing 10-nucleotide random UMIs. In each sequencing run, over 170 million TCR-beta sequences were generated from 15-18 subjects. MiXCR was run by TCRdb on the 5' RACE reads, yielding one entry per CDR3 protein. The sample shows under 90,000 distinct CDR3 sequences, 3.5% of them seen only once. The specimen sequenced was PBMCs. The sequence was obtained from a woman between 50 and 59 years old with multiple sclerosis. This chain uses TRBV9 with TRBJ2-7; TRBD1 matches at 9 bases. The DNA for the CDR3 is TGTGCCAGCAGCGAATCAACCGGGACAGGGAGTTTCTACGAGCAGTACTTC. Protein: CASSESTGTGSFYEQYF.